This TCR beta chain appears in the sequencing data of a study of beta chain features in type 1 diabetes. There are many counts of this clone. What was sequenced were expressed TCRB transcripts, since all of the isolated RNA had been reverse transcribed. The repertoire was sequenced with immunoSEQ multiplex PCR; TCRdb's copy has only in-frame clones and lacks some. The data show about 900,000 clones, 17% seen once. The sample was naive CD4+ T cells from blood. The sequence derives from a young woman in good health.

Written as DNA, the CDR3 is TGTGCCAGCAGCCCCTTCGGCTCCAATGAGCAGTTCTTC. This sequence encodes CASSPFGSNEQFF. J is TRBJ2-1 and V is TRBV14, with D unresolved. The V end was cut by 4 bases, the J end by 6 bases, with 10 bases between. The length of the CDR3 is 13 residues. CDR1 is SGHDN and CDR2 is FVKESK in the germline V gene.